This TCR beta chain was profiled in a study of cytomegalovirus exposure and HLA in healthy donors. Study-level points and caveats: The authors later found HLA-associated TCR beta chains more clonally expanded than equally common others. By a later analysis, the bulk of CMV-associated TCR beta chains appeared HLA-restricted.

Germline CDR1 reads SGHTA; CDR2 reads FQGNSA. V was clipped by 3 bases and J by 5 bases, with 7 bases between them. This CDR3 region has 12 residues. The study ran its PCR with 60 Vbeta and 13 Jbeta primers. Using immunoSEQ multiplex PCR, the repertoire was profiled, and TCRdb retains in-frame clones only, with some absent. The profile shows tens of thousands of clones, roughly 80% of them singletons. To note about this clone: The antigen remains undetermined.

This TCR was recovered from a woman aged 40 to 55 in good health and CMV-seropositive. The sequencing input was PBMCs. The gene calls are TRBV7-2 and TRBJ1-1; D is perhaps TRBD1 (5 bases). CDR3 amino acids: CASSFRETEAFF. CDR3 DNA: TGTGCCAGCAGCTTCAGGGAAACTGAAGCTTTCTTT.